The T cell receptor (beta chain) under discussion was sequenced for a study of beta chain features in type 1 diabetes. The study reverse transcribed the entire isolated RNA, so it sequenced expressed TCRB transcripts. Profiled with immunoSEQ multiplex PCR; TCRdb holds only in-frame clones, not every one. The table has about 260,000 clones, 68% seen once. This TCR derives from a man under 40 in good health. The material sequenced was naive CD4+ T cells from blood.

The CDR3 is CAISDVRWLAGDQETQYF. CDR3 sequence (DNA): TGTGCCATCAGTGATGTACGGTGGTTAGCGGGGGACCAAGAGACCCAGTACTTC. The genes are TRBV10-3 and TRBJ2-5; 9 positions agree with TRBD2. Germline V gene lookup returns CDR1 ENHRY and CDR2 SYGVKD. The CDR3 covers 18 residues. J lost 0 bases, V lost 3 bases, and 11 bases had no gene match.